This T cell receptor beta chain was retrieved from a study of CD8 T cells in Susac syndrome. An amount of RNA that ranged from roughly 0.45 to 1 ug was reverse transcribed with random hexamers. Coverage of TCR beta CDR3 amplification by immunoSEQ multiplex PCR extended to 54 Vbeta and 13 Jbeta. TCRdb fed the immunoSEQ multiplex PCR reads into MiXCR, producing one record per CDR3 protein. The sample has approximately 87,000 distinct CDR3 sequences, about 95% seen once. A note on this clonotype: Its antigen is undetermined.

Whole-study findings and limits: The greatest CD8+ clonal expansion in Susac occurred in TEMRA cells and in active patients.

As judged by recently defined diagnostic criteria, patients with Susac syndrome had definite or probable disease. TEMRA cells were FACS-enriched, while CD8+ and CD4+ T cells were negatively isolated. Per germline, CDR1 MGHDK and CDR2 SYGVNS. Trimming left V 4 bases short and J 3 bases short, with 7 bases between. The CDR3 has 13 amino acids. The sequence came from a human donor with Susac syndrome. The sample comprised CD8+ T cells from PBMCs. The chain links TRBV25-1 to TRBJ2-1; tentative D call: TRBD2 (6 bases). In DNA, the CDR3 is TGTGCCAGCAGTGCGGGGGTCTACAATGAGCAGTTCTTC. It translates to CASSAGVYNEQFF.